Each of the 16 T cell receptor beta chains below was sequenced from the same sample in a study of blood T cell repertoires in COVID-19 (dated by TCRdb to about 2020). Library generation was performed with the immunoSEQ multiplex PCR assay. TCRdb re-hosts the immuneACCESS table, in-frame sequences only. Its copies lack some clones; in the studies checked, an unresolved V gene accounts for under half of them, and the cause for the rest is not known. Recorded for this sample are just over 300,000 clones; around 92% of them occurred a single time. 1.8% of the sample is taken by the ten largest. The sequencing sample was made of peripheral blood. These receptors came from a young woman with COVID-19, enrolled during active disease.

The genes are TRBV28 and TRBJ1-5, with 7 bases fitting TRBD1. Germline V gene data show CDR1 as MDHEN and CDR2 as SYDVKM. The CDR3 consists of 16 residues. V lost 5 bases and J lost 3; bases outside the gene matches: 10. The DNA of the CDR3 is TGTGCCAGCAGTATGGGACAGCTAGCAGTCAATCAGCCCCAGCATTTT. Translating it yields CASSMGQLAVNQPQHF.

The rearrangement links TRBV9 to TRBJ1-5, with 9 positions matching TRBD1. The CDR3 sequence is 16 residues long. V lost 3 bases to trimming and J lost 3 bases; unmatched junction nucleotides: 7. Looked up from germline, CDR1 is SGDLS and CDR2 is YYNGEE. The CDR3 loop reads CASSEGGQGLNQPQHF. CDR3 coding DNA: TGTGCCAGCAGCGAGGGGGGACAGGGCCTCAATCAGCCCCAGCATTTT. Filled out from reference TRBV9 and TRBJ1-5, the complete variable domain reads DSGVTQTPKHLITATGQRVTLRCSPRSGDLSVYWYQQSLDQGLQFLIQYYNGEERAKGNILERFSAQQFPDLHSELNLSSLELGDSALYFCASSEGGQGLNQPQHFGDGTRLSIL.

V gene TRBV27 combines with J gene TRBJ1-2; the D gene is possibly TRBD1 (5 bases). The CDR3 has 12 amino acids. The germline V gene encodes CDR1 MNHEY and CDR2 SMNVEV (reference sequence). V shed 4 bases and J shed 4 bases, with 7 bases lying between them. CDR3 sequence: CASSYGGYGYTF. In DNA, the CDR3 is TGTGCCAGCAGTTACGGGGGCTATGGCTACACCTTC.

A few counts support this clone. V usage is TRBV11-2 and J usage is TRBJ2-1; 8 bases are a match to TRBD2. This CDR3 has 15 amino acids. CDR1 and CDR2 (germline): SGHAT, FQNNGV. The V and J ends lost 2 bases and 2 bases, in that order; junction bases with no gene match: 2. CDR3 region: CASSLIGGAYNEQFF. The CDR3 coding sequence is TGTGCCAGCAGCTTAATCGGGGGGGCCTACAATGAGCAGTTCTTC.

Remarks on this clone: An end of the junction does not agree with germline; a read error may underlie this. This chain joins TRBV7-9 and TRBJ1-2; weak D call: TRBD1 (5 bases). This CDR3 region has 13 residues. Germline CDR1 reads SEHNR; CDR2 reads FQNEAQ (reference sequence). CDR3 protein: CASSPGQGQAISF. The CDR3 coding sequence is TGTGCCAGCAGCCCGGGCCAGGGCCAGGCTATTAGCTTC.

The gene calls are TRBV4-3 and TRBJ1-2; 7 bases are a match to TRBD1. Germline trimming cut 2 bases from V and 6 bases from J; bases unmatched to any gene: 12. Germline values: CDR1 LGHNA, CDR2 YSLEER. The CDR3 sequence is 16 residues long. Here the CDR3 reads CASSQTPFDRVHGYTF. The CDR3 DNA reads TGCGCCAGCAGCCAAACCCCTTTCGACAGGGTGCATGGCTACACCTTC.

This chain uses TRBV2 with TRBJ2-2; no reliable D call. Germline lookup yields CDR1 SNHLY and CDR2 FYNNEI. Trimming pared 5 bases from V and 0 bases from J, leaving 10 bases between. CDR3 length: 15 amino acids. CDR3 protein: CASSPSRANTGELFF. In DNA form, the CDR3 reads TGTGCCAGCAGTCCCTCGAGAGCGAACACCGGGGAGCTGTTTTTT.

V usage is TRBV2 and J usage is TRBJ1-5, with no clear D. CDR1 and CDR2 (germline): SNHLY, FYNNEI. The CDR3 has 13 amino acids. Trimming left V 3 bases short and J 4 bases short, with 7 bases between. The CDR3 reads CASSDHRNQPQHF. Written as DNA, the CDR3 is TGTGCCAGCAGTGACCACAGAAATCAGCCCCAGCATTTT.

The table lists this clone with a few counts. The CDR3 region has the DNA TGTGCCTGGAATGGGGCGGCAGGGAACTTGAACACTGAAGCTTTCTTT. Translating it yields CAWNGAAGNLNTEAFF. This chain connects TRBV30 to TRBJ1-1; TRBD1 is a possible D gene (5 bases). V was trimmed by 4 bases and J by 0 bases, leaving 18 bases between them. Germline CDR1 is GTSNPN and CDR2 is SVGIG (reference sequence). This CDR3 has 16 residues. The full variable domain, with the rest looked up from reference TRBV30 and TRBJ1-1, is SQTIHQWPATLVQPVGSPLSLECTVEGTSNPNLYWYRQAAGRGLQLLFYSVGIGQISSEVPQNLSASRPQDRQFILSSKKLLLSDSGFYLCAWNGAAGNLNTEAFFGQGTRLTVV.

This clone was counted between two and nine times. The gene calls are TRBV2 and TRBJ1-5, with 10 positions matching TRBD1. The junction had 4 bases not matched to a gene; V was cut back by 3 bases and J by 5 bases. CDR1 and CDR2 (germline): SNHLY, FYNNEI. This CDR3 region has 15 residues. Here the CDR3 reads CASSDRGTGDQPQHF. The CDR3 DNA reads as TGTGCCAGCAGTGATAGGGGGACAGGGGATCAGCCCCAGCATTTT.

The chain employs TRBV5-4 and TRBJ2-1; the match to TRBD1 covers 8 bases. This CDR3 has 14 residues. Trimming removed 1 base from V and 10 bases from J; junction bases left unmatched: 7. Germline-derived CDR1 and CDR2 are SGHNT and YYREEE (reference sequence). The CDR3 is CASSLWTGSDEQFF. As DNA, the CDR3 is TGTGCCAGCAGCTTGTGGACAGGGAGTGACGAGCAGTTCTTC.

This clone has a single count. J is TRBJ1-2 and V is TRBV5-1; 10 nucleotides align to TRBD1. Trimming took 4 bases from V and 2 from J; bases not matched to a gene: 11. This CDR3 comprises 17 residues. Germline loops: CDR1 SGHRS, CDR2 YFSETQ. The CDR3 DNA reads TGCGCCAGCAGCCAAGGCGGGACAGGGGCTTTGAACTATGGCTACACCTTC. It yields the protein CASSQGGTGALNYGYTF. Full variable domain (remainder filled in from reference TRBV5-1 and TRBJ1-2): KAGVTQTPRYLIKTRGQQVTLSCSPISGHRSVSWYQQTPGQGLQFLFEYFSETQRNKGNFPGRFSGRQFSNSRSEMNVSTLELGDSALYLCASSQGGTGALNYGYTFGSGTRLTVV.

The V and J genes are TRBV27 and TRBJ1-4, with a weak D call TRBD1 (6 bases). The CDR3 is 13 residues long. Trimming pared 6 bases from V and 7 bases from J, leaving 12 bases between. Germline CDR1 reads MNHEY; CDR2 reads SMNVEV (reference sequence). CDR3 amino acids: CASRGGAGEKLFF. For the CDR3, the DNA is TGTGCCAGCAGGGGGGGGGCTGGTGAAAAACTGTTTTTT. The whole variable domain, filled in from reference TRBV27 and TRBJ1-4, reads EAQVTQNPRYLITVTGKKLTVTCSQNMNHEYMSWYRQDPGLGLRQIYYSMNVEVTDKGDVPEGYKVSRKEKRNFPLILESPSPNQTSLYFCASRGGAGEKLFFGSGTQLSVL.

The gene calls are TRBV27 and TRBJ2-1; tentatively, D is TRBD1 (6 bases). This CDR3 comprises 18 residues. Trimming removed 0 bases from V and 4 bases from J, with 19 bases in between. CDR1 and CDR2 from the germline V gene are MNHEY and SMNVEV (reference sequence). The CDR3 loop is CASSLSAMDSLAYNEQFF. The CDR3 DNA reads TGTGCCAGCAGTTTATCCGCTATGGACAGCCTGGCGTACAATGAGCAGTTCTTC.

As DNA, the CDR3 is TGCGCCAGCAGCCAAGGAAGGTACAGGGCTGGTGGGACGAACACTGAAGCTTTCTTT. This sequence encodes CASSQGRYRAGGTNTEAFF. The chain combines TRBV4-1 with TRBJ1-1; TRBD1 might be the D (6 bases). The V gene's germline CDR1 is MGHRA and CDR2 YSYEKL. V was trimmed by 1 base and J by 1 base, leaving 22 bases between them. This CDR3 region has 19 residues.

This rearrangement joins TRBV4-1 to TRBJ2-1; D is ambiguous. Germline CDR1 reads MGHRA; CDR2 reads YSYEKL. Trimming pared 1 base from V and 6 bases from J, leaving 13 bases between. The CDR3 runs 15 residues. The CDR3 sequence: CASSQGWRDGNEQFF. CDR3 nucleotides: TGCGCCAGCAGCCAAGGCTGGAGAGATGGCAATGAGCAGTTCTTC.